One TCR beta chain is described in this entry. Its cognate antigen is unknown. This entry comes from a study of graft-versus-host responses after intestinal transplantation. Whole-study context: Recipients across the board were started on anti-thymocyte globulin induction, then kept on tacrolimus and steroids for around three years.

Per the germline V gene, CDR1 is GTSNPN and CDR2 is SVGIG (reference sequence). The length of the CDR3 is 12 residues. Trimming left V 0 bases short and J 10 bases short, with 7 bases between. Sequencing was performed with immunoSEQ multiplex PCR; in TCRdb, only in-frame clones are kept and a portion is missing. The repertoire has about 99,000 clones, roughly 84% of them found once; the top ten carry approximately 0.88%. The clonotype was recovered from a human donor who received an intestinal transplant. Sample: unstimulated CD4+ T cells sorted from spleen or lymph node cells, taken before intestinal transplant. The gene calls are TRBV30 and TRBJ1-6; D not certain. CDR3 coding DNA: TGTGCCTGGAGTGTTATGGGGTCACCCCTCCACTTT. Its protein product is CAWSVMGSPLHF. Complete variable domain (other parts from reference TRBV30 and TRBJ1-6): SQTIHQWPATLVQPVGSPLSLECTVEGTSNPNLYWYRQAAGRGLQLLFYSVGIGQISSEVPQNLSASRPQDRQFILSSKKLLLSDSGFYLCAWSVMGSPLHFGNGTRLTVT.